This T cell receptor beta chain stems from a study of CXCR3-negative and CXCR3-positive naive CD8 T cells. General study points: TRB CDR3s were more hydrophobic in CXCR3-positive than in CXCR3-negative naive cells. Naive subsets did not differ in surface CD5, and the authors estimated TCR strength using properties of the TRB CDR3.

Concerning this clonotype: Its antigen remains unknown.

The authors made the TRB cDNA libraries by 5' RACE using UMI labels. TCRdb reprocessed the 5' RACE reads and stores each CDR3 protein as one record, lacking DNA. The sample includes 6,000 to 7,000 distinct CDR3 sequences. The CDR3 totals 14 residues. From germline, CDR1 is SGHRS and CDR2 YFSETQ. The genes are TRBV5-1 and TRBJ2-4. Input material: naive CXCR3+ CD8+ T cells from blood. Noted subset: CD45RO-CCR7+CD27+CD95- naive CD8+ T cells expressing CXCR3 (TNR3+). This clonotype was sampled from a human donor in good health. Some clones in this sample may be carry-over from other donors' samples. CDR3 in amino acids: CASSPDLAKNIQYF.